The T cell receptor beta chain under discussion was sequenced for a study of tumor-infiltrating lymphocytes in primary liver carcinoma. A primer in the constant region served to generate TCR beta cDNA from roughly 520 ng of total RNA. TCR beta libraries came from three nested multiplex PCR rounds using slightly modified ARM-PCR. Two initial PCR rounds of about 9 cycles each paired TRBV1-TRBV30 forward primers with a C-beta reverse primer. Using its own MiXCR run on the multiplex PCR reads, TCRdb lists one record per CDR3 protein. Altogether tens of thousands of distinct CDR3 sequences are present, around 84% being singletons, with the ten largest covering approximately 49%. General observations from the study: Lesser overlap characterized tumor-adjacent and tumor-blood pairs relative to tumor region pairs.

The CDR3 runs to 14 residues. From germline, CDR1 is MNHNS and CDR2 SASEGT. Between the trimmed V and J ends, which lost 8 bases and 0 bases, there was a span of 11 bases. Unsorted bulk tissue of roughly 17-33 mg yielded co-extracted RNA and DNA. Concerning this clonotype: The antigen is not known.

The source material was liver tumor tissue from sampling region 3. Documented subset: tumor region T3, left-lateral pole. The receptor's source is a middle-aged man with primary liver carcinoma and hepatitis B virus infection. The V gene is TRBV6-1, the J gene TRBJ2-1; D remains ambiguous. The CDR3 DNA is TGTGCCAGCCCTATCCCGCTCTCCTACAATGAGCAGTTCTTC. It encodes CASPIPLSYNEQFF.